This T cell receptor (beta chain) was sequenced in a study of shared clonotypes between healthy human individuals. The data were produced by immunoSEQ multiplex PCR, yet TCRdb's version contains in-frame clones alone and is incomplete. The sample records 2 million to 2.5 million clones, approximately 96% being singletons. This CDR3 is 15 amino acids long. Trimming at V came to 2 bases and at J to 3 bases, leaving 5 bases not matched to a gene. The germline V gene encodes CDR1 SGDLS and CDR2 YYNGEE. Among the donors, all were Caucasian adults who lived in Nashville, Tennessee. It was into CD45RA+ naive and CD45RA-negative memory subsets that the CD4+ cells were split.

Sequencing used naive CD4+ T cells sorted from blood. Regarding subset: CD45RA+ positively selected. The TCR sequence derives from a young man in good health. The V gene is TRBV9, the J gene TRBJ2-3; the match to TRBD2 covers 8 bases. The CDR3 DNA sequence: TGTGCCAGCAGCGTCGGACTAGCAAAGACAGATACGCAGTATTTT. Encoded protein: CASSVGLAKTDTQYF.